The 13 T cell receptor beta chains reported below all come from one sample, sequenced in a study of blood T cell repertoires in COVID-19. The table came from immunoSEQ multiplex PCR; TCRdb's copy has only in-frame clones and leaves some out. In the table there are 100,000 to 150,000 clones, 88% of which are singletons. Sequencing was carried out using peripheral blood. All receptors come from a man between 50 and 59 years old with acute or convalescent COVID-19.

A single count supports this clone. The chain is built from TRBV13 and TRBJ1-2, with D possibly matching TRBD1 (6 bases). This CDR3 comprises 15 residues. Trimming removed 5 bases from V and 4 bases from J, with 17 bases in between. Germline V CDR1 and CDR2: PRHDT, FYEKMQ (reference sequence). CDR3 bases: TGTGCCAGCAGCCTCCGCAGGGGTTCTCGCTATGGCTACACCTTC. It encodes CASSLRRGSRYGYTF.

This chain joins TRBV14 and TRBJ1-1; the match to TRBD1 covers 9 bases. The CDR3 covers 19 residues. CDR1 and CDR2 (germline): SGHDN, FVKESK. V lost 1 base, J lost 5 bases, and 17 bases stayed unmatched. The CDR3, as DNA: TGTGCCAGCAGCCAAGTAATCGGGACAGGGAGAACATTTGGGACTGAAGCTTTCTTT. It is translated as CASSQVIGTGRTFGTEAFF.

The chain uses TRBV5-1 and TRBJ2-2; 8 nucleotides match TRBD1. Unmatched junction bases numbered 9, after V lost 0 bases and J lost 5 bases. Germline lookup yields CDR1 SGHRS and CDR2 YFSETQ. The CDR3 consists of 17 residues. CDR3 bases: TGCGCCAGCAGCTTGGACGCTCCAGGGGGCCTTACCGGGGAGCTGTTTTTT. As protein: CASSLDAPGGLTGELFF.

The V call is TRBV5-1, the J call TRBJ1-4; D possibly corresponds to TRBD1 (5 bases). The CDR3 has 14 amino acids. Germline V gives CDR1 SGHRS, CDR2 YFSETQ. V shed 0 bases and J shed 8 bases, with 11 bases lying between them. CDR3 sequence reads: CASSLGQGYEKLFF. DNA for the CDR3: TGCGCCAGCAGCTTGGGTCAGGGCTACGAAAAACTGTTTTTT.

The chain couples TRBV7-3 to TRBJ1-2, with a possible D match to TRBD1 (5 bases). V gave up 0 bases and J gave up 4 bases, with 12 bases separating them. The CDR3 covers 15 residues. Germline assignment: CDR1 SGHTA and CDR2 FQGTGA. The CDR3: CASSLTGSGFYGYTF. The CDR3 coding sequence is TGTGCCAGCAGCTTAACGGGGTCAGGGTTCTATGGCTACACCTTC.

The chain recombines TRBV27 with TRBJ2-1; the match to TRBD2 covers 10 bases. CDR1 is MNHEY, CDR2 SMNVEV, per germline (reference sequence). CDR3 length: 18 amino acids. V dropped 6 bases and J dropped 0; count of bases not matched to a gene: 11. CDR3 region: CASSTGLAVFGSYNEQFF. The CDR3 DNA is TGTGCCAGCAGCACAGGACTAGCGGTCTTTGGCTCCTACAATGAGCAGTTCTTC.

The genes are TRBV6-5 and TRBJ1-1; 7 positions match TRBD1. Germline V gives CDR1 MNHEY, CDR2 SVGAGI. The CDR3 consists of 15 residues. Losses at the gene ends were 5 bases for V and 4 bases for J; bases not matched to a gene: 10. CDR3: CASSPRQGAGTEAFF. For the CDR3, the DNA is TGTGCCAGCAGTCCCCGACAGGGAGCGGGCACTGAAGCTTTCTTT.

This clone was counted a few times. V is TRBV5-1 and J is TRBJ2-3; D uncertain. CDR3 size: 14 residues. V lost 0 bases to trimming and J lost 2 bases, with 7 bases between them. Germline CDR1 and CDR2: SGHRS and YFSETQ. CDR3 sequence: CASSLGGDTDTQYF. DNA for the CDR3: TGCGCCAGCAGCTTGGGAGGAGACACAGATACGCAGTATTTT. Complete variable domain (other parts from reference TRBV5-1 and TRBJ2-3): KAGVTQTPRYLIKTRGQQVTLSCSPISGHRSVSWYQQTPGQGLQFLFEYFSETQRNKGNFPGRFSGRQFSNSRSEMNVSTLELGDSALYLCASSLGGDTDTQYFGPGTRLTVL.

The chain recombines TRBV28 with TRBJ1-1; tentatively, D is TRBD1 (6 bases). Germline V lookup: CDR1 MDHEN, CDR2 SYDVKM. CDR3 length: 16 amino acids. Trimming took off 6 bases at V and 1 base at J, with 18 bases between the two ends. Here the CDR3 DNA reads TGTGCCAGCAGGGGTAACCGGGACACCTGGAACACTGAAGCTTTCTTT. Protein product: CASRGNRDTWNTEAFF.

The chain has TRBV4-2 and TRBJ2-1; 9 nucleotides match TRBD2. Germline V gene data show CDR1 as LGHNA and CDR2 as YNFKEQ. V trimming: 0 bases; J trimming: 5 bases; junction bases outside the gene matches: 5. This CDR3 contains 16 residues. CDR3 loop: CASSQEPSGIHNEQFF. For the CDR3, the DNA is TGTGCCAGCAGCCAAGAACCTAGCGGGATTCACAATGAGCAGTTCTTC.

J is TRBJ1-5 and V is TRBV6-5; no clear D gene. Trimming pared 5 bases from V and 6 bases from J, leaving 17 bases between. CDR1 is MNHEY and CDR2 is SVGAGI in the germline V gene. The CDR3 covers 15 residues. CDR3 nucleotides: TGTGCCAGCAGTCCCATCCCGGGAAACGGTCAGCCCCAGCATTTT. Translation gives CASSPIPGNGQPQHF.

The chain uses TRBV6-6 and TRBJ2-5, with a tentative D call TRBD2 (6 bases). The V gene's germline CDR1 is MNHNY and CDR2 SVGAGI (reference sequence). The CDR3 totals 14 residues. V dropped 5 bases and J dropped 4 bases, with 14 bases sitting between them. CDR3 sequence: CASSTPFGGETQYF. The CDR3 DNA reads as TGTGCCAGCAGTACGCCCTTCGGGGGAGAGACCCAGTACTTC.

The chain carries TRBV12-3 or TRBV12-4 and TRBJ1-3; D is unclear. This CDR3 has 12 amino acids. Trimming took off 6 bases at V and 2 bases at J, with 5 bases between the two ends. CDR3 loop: CASSSAGNTIYF. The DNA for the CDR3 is TGTGCCAGCAGCTCGGCTGGAAACACCATATATTTT.